This T cell receptor (beta chain) is drawn from a study of patients and donors after allogeneic stem cell transplantation. This clonotype turned up a few times. TCRdb re-called the RT-PCR reads with MiXCR, one entry per CDR3 protein. The sample has more than 850,000 distinct CDR3 sequences, about 20% seen once. The CDR3 runs 16 residues. Trimming took 0 bases from V and 3 from J; bases not matched to a gene: 6. Germline V lookup: CDR1 SGHDT, CDR2 YYEEEE. Specimen: blood, either unsorted or a sorted T cell fraction (not recorded which). This clonotype originated in a human donor who was either an allogeneic HSCT recipient or a stem cell or donor lymphocyte infusion donor (not recorded which). It is not recorded whose cells these are; they may come from a transplant donor. The gene calls are TRBV5-6 and TRBJ2-7; 10 nucleotides line up with TRBD2. In nucleotides, the CDR3 is TGTGCCAGCAGCTTGGCCAGCGGGAGGGATTACTACGAGCAGTACTTC. Its protein is CASSLASGRDYYEQYF.